Listed below are T cell receptor beta chains from one sample, sequenced in a study of monozygotic twins with inflammatory bowel disease. After re-calling the 5' RACE reads, TCRdb lists one entry per CDR3 protein, DNA absent. The sample has 95,000 to 110,000 distinct CDR3 sequences, and its top ten clones hold approximately 1.8%. Sequencing used blood. These receptors all stem from a human donor with ulcerative colitis or Crohn's disease, or a healthy co-twin of an affected twin (not recorded which). CDR3s include the opening cysteine and the closing phenylalanine or tryptophan. Each record gives: V gene, J gene, CDR3 protein.

TRBV5-1	TRBJ2-3	CASSLAGGLTDTQYF
TRBV2	TRBJ1-1	CASARAENTEAFF
TRBV5-6	TRBJ2-4	CASSLVVPTDNKNIQYF
TRBV3-1	TRBJ2-7	CASSQDLRVREQYF
TRBV12-3/TRBV12-4	TRBJ2-5	CASSPEKTGGQETQYF
TRBV11-2	TRBJ2-3	CASSSGFFSQYF
TRBV5-1	TRBJ1-6	CASSLDPLAAPNSPLHF
TRBV20-1	TRBJ2-7	CSALNRLAGEQYF
TRBV27	TRBJ2-5	CASSFLAGALETQYF
TRBV5-4	TRBJ2-1	CASSITSGGVNEQFF
TRBV24-1	TRBJ1-5	CATARQDNQPQHF
TRBV12-3/TRBV12-4	TRBJ1-3	CASSDSLGNTIYF
TRBV7-9	TRBJ2-1	CANTGSNEQFF
TRBV7-9	TRBJ2-5	CASRSDRARETQYF
TRBV27	TRBJ1-2	CASSWVGGRLNYGYTF
TRBV7-2	TRBJ1-1	CASSLARGNTEAFF
TRBV14	TRBJ1-6	CASSQDLARSPLHF
TRBV20-1	TRBJ1-1	CSADRGQGTEAFF
TRBV3-1	TRBJ2-1	CASSQTTGARSYNEQFF
TRBV7-9	TRBJ2-7	CASSNRDRGRYEQYF
TRBV7-2	TRBJ2-7	CASSPPRGAYEQYF
TRBV30	TRBJ2-1	CAWSVHLPRNEQFF
TRBV5-1	TRBJ1-5	CASRPGQGNQPQHF
TRBV4-3	TRBJ2-4	CASSQDGTGMNIQYF
TRBV7-2	TRBJ2-3	CASSLGLGSPDTQYF
TRBV18	TRBJ1-1	CASSQMDSMNTEAFF
TRBV6-5	TRBJ2-3	CASSGSTDTQYF
TRBV28	TRBJ2-6	CASKGRLGDRSGANVLTF
TRBV7-9	TRBJ2-7	CASSLGGGSSYEQYF
TRBV3-1	TRBJ2-7	CASSQGTGSHYEQYF
TRBV20-1	TRBJ2-3	CSASRLAGGPRDTQYF
TRBV11-2	TRBJ2-5	CASSFSTAQETQYF
TRBV4-1	TRBJ1-3	CASSQGGDPSGNTIYF
TRBV29-1	TRBJ2-7	CSAGTSSYEQYF
TRBV27	TRBJ2-7	CASSFGGAGEQYF
TRBV12-3/TRBV12-4	TRBJ1-5	CASSPQGQGPQHF
TRBV6-2/TRBV6-3	TRBJ2-7	CASSLRGGRDAYEQYF
TRBV7-8	TRBJ2-3	CASSLSVSTDTQYF
TRBV7-9	TRBJ1-5	CASSQSGGPQHF
TRBV20-1	TRBJ2-1	CSASLPARGKSYNEQFF
TRBV7-9	TRBJ2-1	CASSLRSVDNEQFF
TRBV5-4	TRBJ1-1	CASSLYSPGNTEAFF
TRBV18	TRBJ1-4	CASSPLTLNGPSNEKLFF
TRBV18	TRBJ2-1	CASSPTPSGNNEQFF
TRBV7-2	TRBJ2-5	CASSLGSGHQETQYF
TRBV5-1	TRBJ2-5	CASSWGREQETQYF
TRBV29-1	TRBJ2-5	CSYLWGETQYF
TRBV11-2	TRBJ1-5	CASSLDQGSQPQHF
TRBV30	TRBJ2-4	CAWSVTTLAKNIQYF
TRBV4-1	TRBJ2-5	CASSQGGQSKETQYF
TRBV20-1	TRBJ2-1	CSARDGRSGNEQFF
TRBV12-3/TRBV12-4	TRBJ1-2	CASSTTGYGYTF
TRBV7-7	TRBJ2-3	CASSLTPASTDTQYF
TRBV30	TRBJ1-2	CAWEKQGGRGYTF
TRBV3-1	TRBJ2-7	CASRGTSGEQYF